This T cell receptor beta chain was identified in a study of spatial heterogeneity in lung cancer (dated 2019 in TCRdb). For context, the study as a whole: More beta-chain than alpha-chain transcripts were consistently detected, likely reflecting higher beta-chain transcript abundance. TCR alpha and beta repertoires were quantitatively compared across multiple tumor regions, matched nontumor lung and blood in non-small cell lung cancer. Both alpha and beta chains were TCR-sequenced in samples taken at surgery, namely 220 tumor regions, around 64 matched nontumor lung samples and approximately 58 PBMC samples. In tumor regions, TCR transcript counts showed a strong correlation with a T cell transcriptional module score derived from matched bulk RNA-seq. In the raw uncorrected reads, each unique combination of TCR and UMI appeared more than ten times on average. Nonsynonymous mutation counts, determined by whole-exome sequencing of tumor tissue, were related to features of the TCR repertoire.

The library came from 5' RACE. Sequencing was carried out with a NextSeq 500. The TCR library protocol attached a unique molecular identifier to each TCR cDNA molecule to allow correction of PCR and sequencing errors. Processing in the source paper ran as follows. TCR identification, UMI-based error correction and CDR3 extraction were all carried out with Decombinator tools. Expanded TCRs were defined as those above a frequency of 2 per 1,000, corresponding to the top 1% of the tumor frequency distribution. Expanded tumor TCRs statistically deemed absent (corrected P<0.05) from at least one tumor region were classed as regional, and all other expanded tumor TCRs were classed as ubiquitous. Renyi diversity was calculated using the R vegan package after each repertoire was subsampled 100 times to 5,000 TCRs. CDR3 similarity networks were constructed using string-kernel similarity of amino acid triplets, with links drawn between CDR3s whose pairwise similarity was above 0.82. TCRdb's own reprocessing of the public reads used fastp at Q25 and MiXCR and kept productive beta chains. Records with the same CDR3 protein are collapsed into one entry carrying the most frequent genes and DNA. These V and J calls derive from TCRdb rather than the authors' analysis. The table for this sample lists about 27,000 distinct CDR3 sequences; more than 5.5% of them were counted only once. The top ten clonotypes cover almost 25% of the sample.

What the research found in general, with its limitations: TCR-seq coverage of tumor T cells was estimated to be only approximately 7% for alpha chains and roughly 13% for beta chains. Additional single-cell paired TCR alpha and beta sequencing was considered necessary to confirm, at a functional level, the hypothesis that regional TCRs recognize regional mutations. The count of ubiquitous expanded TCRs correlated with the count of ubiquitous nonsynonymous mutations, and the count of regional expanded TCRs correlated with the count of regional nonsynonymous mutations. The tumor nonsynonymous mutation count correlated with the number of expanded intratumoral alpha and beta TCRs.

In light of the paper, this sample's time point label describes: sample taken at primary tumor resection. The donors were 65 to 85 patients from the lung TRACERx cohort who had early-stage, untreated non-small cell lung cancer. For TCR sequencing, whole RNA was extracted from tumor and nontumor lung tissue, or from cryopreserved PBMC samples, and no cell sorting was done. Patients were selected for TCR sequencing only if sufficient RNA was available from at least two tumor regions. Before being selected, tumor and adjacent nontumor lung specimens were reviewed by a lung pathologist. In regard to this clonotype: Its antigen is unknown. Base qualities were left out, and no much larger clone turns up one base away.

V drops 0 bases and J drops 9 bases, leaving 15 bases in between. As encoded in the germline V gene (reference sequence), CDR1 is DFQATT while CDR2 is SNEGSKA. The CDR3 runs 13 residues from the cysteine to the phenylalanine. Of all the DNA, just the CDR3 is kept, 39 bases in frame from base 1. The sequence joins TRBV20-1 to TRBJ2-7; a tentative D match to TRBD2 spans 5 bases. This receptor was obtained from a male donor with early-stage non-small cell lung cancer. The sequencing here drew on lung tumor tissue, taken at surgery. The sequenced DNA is TGCAGTGCTAGAGAGTTCGAGGAGGTCGGGCAGTACTTC. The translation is CSAREFEEVGQYF.